The source of this T cell receptor beta chain is a study of T cells after yellow fever vaccination. At the level of the study: For low cell numbers, libraries were made with SMART-Seq v4 Ultra Low Input. Overall study findings and caveats: Subsequent booster samples again held most clones from primary vaccination (just under 98% CD4, nearly 90% CD8).

5'RACE template switching produced TCR cDNA carrying a universal primer site and UMIs. TCRdb re-called the 5' RACE reads through MiXCR, storing one row per CDR3 protein. The table has some 420,000 distinct CDR3 sequences, around 19% seen once. The CDR3 extends over 14 amino acids. Trimming stripped 7 bases from V and 3 bases from J, with 12 bases between. The germline CDR1 and CDR2 sequences are MNHEY and SMNVEV (reference sequence). A word on this clonotype: Its antigen remains unidentified.

The chain carries TRBV27 and TRBJ1-4; no firm D call. The clonotype was recovered from a man aged 18 to 30 who received the YFV17D yellow fever vaccine. The input for sequencing was PBMCs, taken before the yellow fever booster vaccination. The CDR3: CASTKGSANEKLFF. The DNA for the CDR3 is TGTGCCAGCACCAAAGGGAGCGCTAATGAAAAACTGTTTTTT.